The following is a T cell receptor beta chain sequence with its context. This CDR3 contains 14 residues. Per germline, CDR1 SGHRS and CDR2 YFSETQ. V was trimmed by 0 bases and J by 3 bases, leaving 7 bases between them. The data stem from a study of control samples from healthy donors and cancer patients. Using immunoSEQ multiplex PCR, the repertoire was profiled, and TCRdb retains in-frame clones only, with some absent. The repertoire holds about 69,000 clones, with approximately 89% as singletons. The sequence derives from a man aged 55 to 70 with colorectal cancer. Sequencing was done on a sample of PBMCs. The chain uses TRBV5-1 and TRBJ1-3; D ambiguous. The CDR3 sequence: CASSLGGYGNTIYF. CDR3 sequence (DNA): TGCGCCAGCAGCTTGGGCGGCTATGGAAACACCATATATTTT.